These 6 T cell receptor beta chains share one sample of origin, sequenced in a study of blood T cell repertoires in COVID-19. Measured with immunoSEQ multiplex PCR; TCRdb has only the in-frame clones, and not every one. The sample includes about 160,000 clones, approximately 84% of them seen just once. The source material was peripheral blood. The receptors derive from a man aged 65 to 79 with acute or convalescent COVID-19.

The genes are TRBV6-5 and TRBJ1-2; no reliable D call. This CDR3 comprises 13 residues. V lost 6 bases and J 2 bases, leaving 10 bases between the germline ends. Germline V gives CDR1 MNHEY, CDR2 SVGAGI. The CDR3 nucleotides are TGTGCCAGCAGCAATACAGCCAACTATGGCTACACCTTC. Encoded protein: CASSNTANYGYTF.

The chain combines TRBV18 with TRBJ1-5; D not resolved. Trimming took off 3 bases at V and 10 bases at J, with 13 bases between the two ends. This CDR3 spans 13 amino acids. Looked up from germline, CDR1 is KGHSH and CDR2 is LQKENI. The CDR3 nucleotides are TGTGCCAGCTCACCCCCTGGTGGGAGCCCCCAGCATTTT. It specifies CASSPPGGSPQHF.

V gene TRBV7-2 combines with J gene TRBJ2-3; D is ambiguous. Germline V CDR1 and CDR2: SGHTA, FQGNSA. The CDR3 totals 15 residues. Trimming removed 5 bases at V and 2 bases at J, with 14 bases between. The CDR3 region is CASSIRLFSTDTQYF. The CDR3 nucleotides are TGTGCCAGCAGCATCAGACTCTTTTCCACAGATACGCAGTATTTT.

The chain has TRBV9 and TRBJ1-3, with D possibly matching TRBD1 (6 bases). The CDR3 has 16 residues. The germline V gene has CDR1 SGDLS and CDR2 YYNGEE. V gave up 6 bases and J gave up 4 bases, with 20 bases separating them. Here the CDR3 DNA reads TGTGCCAGCAACAGCCCGGGGGGCCGAGGGGGAAACACCATATATTTT. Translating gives CASNSPGGRGGNTIYF.

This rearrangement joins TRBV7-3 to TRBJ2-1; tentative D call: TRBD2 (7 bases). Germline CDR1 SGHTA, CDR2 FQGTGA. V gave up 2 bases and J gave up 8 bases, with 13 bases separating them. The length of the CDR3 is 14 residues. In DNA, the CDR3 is TGTGCCAGCAGCTTATACGGGGGGCTCGATGAGCAGTTCTTC. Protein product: CASSLYGGLDEQFF.

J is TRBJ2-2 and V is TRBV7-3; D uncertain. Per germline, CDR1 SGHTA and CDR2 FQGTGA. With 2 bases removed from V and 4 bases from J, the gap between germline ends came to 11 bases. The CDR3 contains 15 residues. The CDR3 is CASSLQAISTGELFF. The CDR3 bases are TGTGCCAGCAGCTTACAAGCGATCAGCACCGGGGAGCTGTTTTTT.